A single sample gave rise to the 2 T cell receptor beta chains below, sequenced in a study of blood T cell repertoires in COVID-19. Assay: immunoSEQ multiplex PCR; the TCRdb copy retains only in-frame clones and omits some. In the table there are approximately 230,000 clones, 87% of which are singletons. The sample comprised PBMCs or T cells enriched from blood (not recorded which). The origin of the receptors is a woman in her twenties or thirties with acute COVID-19.

The rearrangement links TRBV29-1 to TRBJ2-7, with D perhaps TRBD1 (5 bases). The germline CDR1 and CDR2 sequences are SQVTM and ANQGSEA. The CDR3 runs to 14 residues. The V end lost 8 bases, the J end lost 5 bases, and 22 bases lay between the germline ends. Here the CDR3 DNA reads TGCAGCATTGGAAACGGGCAGGGAATCCACGAGCAGTACTTC. Translation: CSIGNGQGIHEQYF.

V usage is TRBV18 and J usage is TRBJ2-1; weak D call: TRBD2 (6 bases). CDR3 length: 16 amino acids. Germline CDR1 is KGHSH and CDR2 is LQKENI. V dropped 1 base and J dropped 2 bases, with 12 bases sitting between them. The CDR3 is CASSPRSGAPYNEQFF. The CDR3 coding sequence is TGTGCCAGCTCACCACGCTCGGGAGCCCCCTACAATGAGCAGTTCTTC. Together with reference TRBV18 and TRBJ2-1, the CDR3 gives the full variable domain: NAGVMQNPRHLVRRRGQEARLRCSPMKGHSHVYWYRQLPEEGLKFMVYLQKENIIDESGMPKERFSAEFPKEGPSILRIQQVVRGDSAAYFCASSPRSGAPYNEQFFGPGTRLTVL.